This entry lists 3 T cell receptor beta chains sequenced from one sample in a study of OX40 agonist ivuxolimab in advanced cancers. The library relied on the immunoSEQ multiplex PCR assay. The immuneACCESS repertoire file appears here via TCRdb, limited to in-frame rearrangements. These files lack a portion of the clones; in checked studies, under half of the deficit traces to unresolved V genes, and the cause of the others is not known. The sample includes about 73,000 clones, with 88% observed a single time. The leading ten clones occupy roughly 3% of the sample. Source: CD4+ or CD8+ T cells sorted from blood, taken in a trial of the OX40 agonist ivuxolimab. The source of these receptors is an adult with an advanced solid tumor such as melanoma, head and neck, liver or kidney cancer.

This clone was found once. The chain employs TRBV11-2 and TRBJ1-4; no clear D gene. Germline V gives CDR1 SGHAT, CDR2 FQNNGV. This CDR3 is 16 amino acids long. The germline V and J ends were trimmed by 0 bases and 0 bases, with 8 bases remaining between them. CDR3 in amino acids: CASSLEEIPTNEKLFF. DNA of the CDR3: TGTGCCAGCAGCTTAGAAGAGATCCCAACTAATGAAAAACTGTTTTTT.

The J gene is TRBJ1-5, the V gene TRBV6-5, with TRBD1 as a possible D gene (5 bases). Germline V lookup: CDR1 MNHEY, CDR2 SVGAGI. The CDR3 extends over 15 amino acids. V shed 6 bases and J shed 3 bases, with 15 bases lying between them. The CDR3: CASSPGTKHNQPQHF. CDR3 DNA: TGTGCCAGCAGCCCCGGGACGAAGCACAATCAGCCCCAGCATTTT.

The chain links TRBV7-3 to TRBJ2-3, with D possibly matching TRBD2 (7 bases). CDR1 and CDR2 from the germline V gene are SGHTA and FQGTGA. The V end lost 3 bases, the J end lost 6 bases, and 22 bases lay between the germline ends. The CDR3 is 17 amino acids. The CDR3 protein is CASSFIGAGRGMDTQYF. DNA of the CDR3: TGTGCCAGCAGCTTTATCGGAGCGGGGAGGGGGATGGATACGCAGTATTTT. The variable domain in full, with the rest retrieved from reference TRBV7-3 and TRBJ2-3, is GAGVSQTPSNKVTEKGKYVELRCDPISGHTALYWYRQSLGQGPEFLIYFQGTGAADDSGLPNDRFFAVRPEGSVSTLKIQRTERGDSAVYLCASSFIGAGRGMDTQYFGPGTRLTVL.